This entry lists 7 T cell receptor beta chains sequenced from one sample in a study of blood T cells in healthy people across ages (dated by TCRdb to 2014 to 2015). Preparation of the library involved 5' RACE. TCRdb lists the instrument as Illumina HiSeq 2500. A second roughly 6 to 11 cycle PCR used a sample-barcoded 5' primer and a J-beta primer mix. TCRdb reprocessed the public reads (quality trimming at Q25 with fastp, clone calling with MiXCR) and kept in-frame beta chains. Rows are unified per CDR3 protein, each entry keeping the most common DNA and genes. A total of roughly 680,000 distinct CDR3 sequences appear in this sample, under 65% of them only once. The top ten constitute approximately 13% of the sample. Sequences were obtained from blood. The receptors here all came from an elderly woman in good health.

This clonotype was counted once. This chain connects TRBV10-3 to TRBJ2-5; TRBD1 matches at 7 bases. The trim removed 4 bases at V and 4 bases at J, leaving 6 bases unmatched. CDR1 is ENHRY and CDR2 is SYGVKD in the germline V gene. This CDR3 is 14 amino acids long. The CDR3 DNA follows: TGTGCCATCAGTGGACAGGGTGGCGGAGAGACCCAGTACTTC. Amino acid sequence: CAISGQGGGETQYF.

This clonotype was seen more than once but under ten times. The chain combines TRBV5-6 with TRBJ2-3, with 7 positions matching TRBD2. The CDR3 spans 14 residues. V trimming: 0 bases; J trimming: 5 bases; junction bases outside the gene matches: 3. In germline, CDR1 is SGHDT, CDR2 YYEEEE. CDR3 sequence (DNA): TGTGCCAGCAGCTTGGGGACTAGGATAGATACGCAGTATTTT. This codes for CASSLGTRIDTQYF. Full variable domain (remainder filled in from reference TRBV5-6 and TRBJ2-3): DAGVTQSPTHLIKTRGQQVTLRCSPKSGHDTVSWYQQALGQGPQFIFQYYEEEERQRGNFPDRFSGHQFPNYSSELNVNALLLGDSALYLCASSLGTRIDTQYFGPGTRLTVL.

V gene TRBV9 combines with J gene TRBJ1-2, with 8 bases lining up with TRBD1. J was trimmed by 8 bases and V by 3 bases; bases with no gene match: 6. CDR1 is SGDLS, CDR2 YYNGEE, per germline. CDR3 size: 13 residues. DNA for the CDR3: TGTGCCAGCAGCGCTCAGGGGGCGGCCGGCTACACCTTC. Encoded protein: CASSAQGAAGYTF. The variable domain in full, with the rest retrieved from reference TRBV9 and TRBJ1-2, is DSGVTQTPKHLITATGQRVTLRCSPRSGDLSVYWYQQSLDQGLQFLIQYYNGEERAKGNILERFSAQQFPDLHSELNLSSLELGDSALYFCASSAQGAAGYTFGSGTRLTVV.

This chain links TRBV12-3 or TRBV12-4 with TRBJ2-1; 9 bases agree with TRBD1. After removal of 6 bases from V and 9 bases from J, the junction contained 6 bases not matched to a gene. The CDR3 consists of 13 residues. CDR3 nucleotide sequence: TGTGCCAGCAGCGGGACAGGGCAAGCTGAGCAGTTCTTC. Translating it yields CASSGTGQAEQFF.

Many counts were recorded for this clonotype. V and J are TRBV5-1 and TRBJ1-1; D may be TRBD1 (5 bases). Between the trimmed V and J ends, which lost 4 bases and 6 bases, there was a span of 13 bases. Germline V gene sequence: CDR1 SGHRS, CDR2 YFSETQ. CDR3 size: 13 residues. The CDR3 loop is CASSRDPGAEAFF. CDR3 DNA sequence: TGCGCCAGCAGCCGCGATCCGGGGGCTGAAGCTTTCTTT. Looking up the rest from reference TRBV5-1 and TRBJ1-1 gives the full variable domain: KAGVTQTPRYLIKTRGQQVTLSCSPISGHRSVSWYQQTPGQGLQFLFEYFSETQRNKGNFPGRFSGRQFSNSRSEMNVSTLELGDSALYLCASSRDPGAEAFFGQGTRLTVV.

Of note for this clonotype: With a much larger clone just one base away, this may be a read error. The chain employs TRBV5-1 and TRBJ2-3, with unresolved D. The CDR3 runs to 15 residues. The germline V gene encodes CDR1 SGHRS and CDR2 YFSETQ. The CDR3, as DNA: TGCACCAGCAGCCCCTATAGCCACACTGGAGATACGCAGTATTTT. Encoded protein: CTSSPYSHTGDTQYF. The complete variable domain, with remaining parts taken from reference TRBV5-1 and TRBJ2-3, reads KAGVTQTPRYLIKTRGQQVTLSCSPISGHRSVSWYQQTPGQGLQFLFEYFSETQRNKGNFPGRFSGRQFSNSRSEMNVSTLELGDSALYLCTSSPYSHTGDTQYFGPGTRLTVL.

This clonotype was detected once. This may be a read error, as it is one base from a much larger clone. The chain employs TRBV5-1 and TRBJ2-1; D remains unclear. V dropped 0 bases and J dropped 10 bases, with 17 bases sitting between them. CDR1 and CDR2 (germline): SGHRS, YFSETQ. The CDR3 spans 15 residues. The CDR3 sequence is CASSLAGLIFGEQFF. DNA of the CDR3: TGCGCCAGCAGCTTGGCCGGGTTAATCTTCGGCGAGCAGTTCTTC. Using reference TRBV5-1 and TRBJ2-1 for the parts outside the CDR3, the full variable domain is KAGVTQTPRYLIKTRGQQVTLSCSPISGHRSVSWYQQTPGQGLQFLFEYFSETQRNKGNFPGRFSGRQFSNSRSEMNVSTLELGDSALYLCASSLAGLIFGEQFFGPGTRLTVL.